Listed below are T cell receptor beta chains from one sample, sequenced in a study of early T cells in non-severe SARS-CoV-2 infection. MiXCR, applied by TCRdb to the 5' RACE reads, yields one record per CDR3 protein. The top ten clones hold 5% to 7.5% of a sample with 60,000 to 75,000 distinct CDR3 sequences, approximately 10% of them seen once. The sample was whole blood. The receptor source for this set is an adult who was a healthcare worker with PCR-confirmed SARS-CoV-2 infection or an uninfected control (not recorded which). Each CDR3 is given with its conserved first and last residue. A D gene is named only where the DNA matches it firmly. Not every row has a clone size; where given, it reads once, few, many or a size class.

j_gene,v_gene,d_gene,abundance,len,CDR3aa,CDR3nt
TRBJ2-5,TRBV7-3,NA,few,16,CASSLTAPGGQETQYF,TGTGCCAGCAGCTTAACGGCCCCAGGGGGGCAAGAGACCCAGTACTTC
TRBJ2-7,TRBV7-2,TRBD2,NA,17,CASSPPGLAGGPGEQYF,TGTGCCAGCAGCCCCCCGGGACTAGCGGGAGGGCCGGGCGAGCAGTACTTC
TRBJ1-4,TRBV20-1,TRBD1,many,14,CSAPTGTGGEKLFF,TGCAGTGCCCCCACCGGGACAGGGGGTGAAAAACTGTTTTTT
TRBJ2-2,TRBV11-2,NA,NA,16,CASSLTGTLSTGELFF,TGTGCCAGCAGCTTGACCGGGACACTGAGCACCGGGGAGCTGTTTTTT
TRBJ2-1,TRBV20-1,NA,NA,11,CSAPSGFEQFF,TGCAGTGCTCCCAGTGGGTTTGAGCAGTTCTTC
TRBJ2-3,TRBV29-1,TRBD1,NA,16,CSVEEGQGASTDTQYF,TGCAGCGTTGAAGAGGGACAGGGGGCAAGCACAGATACGCAGTATTTT
TRBJ1-2,TRBV12-3/TRBV12-4,TRBD1,NA,12,CASSSTGRGYTF,TGTGCCAGCAGTTCGACAGGGCGAGGCTACACCTTC
TRBJ2-3,TRBV13,NA,few,14,CASSLILQIDTQYF,TGTGCCAGCAGCTTAATTCTGCAGATAGATACGCAGTATTTT
TRBJ2-2,TRBV12-3/TRBV12-4,NA,few,15,CASSVIRRTAGELFF,TGTGCCAGCAGTGTCATACGCCGCACCGCCGGGGAGCTGTTTTTT
TRBJ1-1,TRBV29-1,NA,NA,15,CSVENFGGANTEAFF,TGCAGCGTTGAAAATTTTGGGGGCGCGAACACTGAAGCTTTCTTT
TRBJ2-3,TRBV24-1,NA,few,15,CATSDPTDDTDTQYF,TGTGCCACCAGTGATCCGACGGACGACACAGATACGCAGTATTTT
TRBJ1-4,TRBV19,NA,many,12,CASTRGGEKLFF,TGTGCCAGTACCCGGGGCGGTGAAAAACTGTTTTTT
TRBJ2-5,TRBV10-3,NA,NA,14,CAISDGGNQETQYF,TGTGCCATCAGTGATGGTGGCAACCAAGAGACCCAGTACTTC
TRBJ2-1,TRBV14,TRBD2,few,15,CASSHLAGAYNEQFF,TGTGCCAGCAGTCATCTAGCGGGAGCCTACAATGAGCAGTTCTTC
TRBJ2-2,TRBV9,NA,NA,13,CASGSANTGELFF,TGTGCCAGCGGGAGCGCGAACACCGGGGAGCTGTTTTTT
TRBJ1-1,TRBV7-3,NA,many,13,CASSLGWNTEAFF,TGTGCCAGCAGCTTAGGGTGGAACACTGAAGCTTTCTTT
TRBJ2-2,TRBV4-1,TRBD1,few,14,CASSRTGVGGELFF,TGCGCCAGCAGCCGAACAGGGGTGGGCGGGGAGCTGTTTTTT
TRBJ2-1,TRBV20-1,NA,few,15,CSASMGGSWANEQFF,TGCAGTGCTAGTATGGGTGGATCGTGGGCCAATGAGCAGTTCTTC
TRBJ2-1,TRBV5-1,NA,NA,16,CASSWVVSGSWDEQFF,TGCGCCAGCAGCTGGGTGGTTAGCGGATCTTGGGATGAGCAGTTCTTC
TRBJ2-5,TRBV6-1,TRBD1,NA,14,CASSAETGMGAQYF,TGTGCCAGCAGTGCGGAGACAGGGATGGGTGCCCAGTACTTC
TRBJ1-5,TRBV7-8,NA,NA,14,CASSLVGFGGPQHF,TGTGCCAGCAGCTTAGTGGGATTTGGCGGACCCCAGCATTTT
TRBJ2-3,TRBV2,TRBD2,NA,14,CASSGPRGADTQYF,TGTGCCAGCAGTGGCCCTCGGGGGGCAGATACGCAGTATTTT
TRBJ1-2,TRBV6-2/TRBV6-3,TRBD1,few,13,CASSHGTAHGYTF,TGTGCCAGCAGTCACGGGACAGCCCATGGCTACACCTTC
TRBJ1-3,TRBV7-8,NA,NA,13,CASSGNVGNTIYF,TGTGCCAGCAGCGGGAACGTCGGAAACACCATATATTTT
TRBJ2-7,TRBV29-1,NA,many,12,CSVSRGEEEQYF,TGCAGCGTTAGTCGGGGAGAAGAAGAGCAGTACTTC
TRBJ1-1,TRBV10-2,NA,NA,14,CASSELGLTAEAFF,TGCGCCAGCAGTGAGTTGGGGTTAACCGCTGAAGCTTTCTTT